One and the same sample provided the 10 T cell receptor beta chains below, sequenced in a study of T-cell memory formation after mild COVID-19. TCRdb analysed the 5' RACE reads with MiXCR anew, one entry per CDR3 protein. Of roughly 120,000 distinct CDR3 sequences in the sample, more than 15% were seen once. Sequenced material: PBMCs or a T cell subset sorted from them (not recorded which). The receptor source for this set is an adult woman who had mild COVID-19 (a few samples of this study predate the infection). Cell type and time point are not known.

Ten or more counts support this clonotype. The CDR3 DNA follows: TGCGCCAGCAGCTTGGTTGGGGCGACACCGACGCAGTATTTT. It encodes CASSLVGATPTQYF. This chain links TRBV5-1 with TRBJ2-3; possibly TRBD1 for D (5 bases). V shed 0 bases and J shed 9 bases, with 14 bases lying between them. Germline CDR1 and CDR2: SGHRS and YFSETQ. The CDR3 consists of 14 residues.

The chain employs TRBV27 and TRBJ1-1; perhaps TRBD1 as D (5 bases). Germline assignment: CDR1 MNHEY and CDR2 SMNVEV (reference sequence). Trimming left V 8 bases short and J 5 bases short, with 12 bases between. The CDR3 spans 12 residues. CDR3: CASRFGGTEAFF. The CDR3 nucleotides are TGTGCCAGCCGGTTCGGGGGTACTGAAGCTTTCTTT.

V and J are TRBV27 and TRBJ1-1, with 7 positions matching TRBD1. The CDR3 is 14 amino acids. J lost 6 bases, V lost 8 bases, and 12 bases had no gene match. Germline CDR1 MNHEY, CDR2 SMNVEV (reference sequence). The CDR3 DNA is TGTGCCAGCCGAGCCGGGACAGTTAGTCCTGAAGCTTTCTTT. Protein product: CASRAGTVSPEAFF.

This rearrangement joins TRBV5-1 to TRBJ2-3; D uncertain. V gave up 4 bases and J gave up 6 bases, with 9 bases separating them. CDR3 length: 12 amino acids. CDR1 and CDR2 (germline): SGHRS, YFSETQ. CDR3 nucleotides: TGCGCCAGCAGCCCCAGTCTGGATACGCAGTATTTT. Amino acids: CASSPSLDTQYF.

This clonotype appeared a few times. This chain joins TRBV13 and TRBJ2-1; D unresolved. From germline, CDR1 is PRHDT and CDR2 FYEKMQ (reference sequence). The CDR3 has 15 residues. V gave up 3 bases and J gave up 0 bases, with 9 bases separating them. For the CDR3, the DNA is TGTGCCAGCAGCTTTAGATCCACCTCCTACAATGAGCAGTTCTTC. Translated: CASSFRSTSYNEQFF. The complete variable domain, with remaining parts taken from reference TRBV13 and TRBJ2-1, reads AAGVIQSPRHLIKEKRETATLKCYPIPRHDTVYWYQQGPGQDPQFLISFYEKMQSDKGSIPDRFSAQQFSDYHSELNMSSLELGDSALYFCASSFRSTSYNEQFFGPGTRLTVL.

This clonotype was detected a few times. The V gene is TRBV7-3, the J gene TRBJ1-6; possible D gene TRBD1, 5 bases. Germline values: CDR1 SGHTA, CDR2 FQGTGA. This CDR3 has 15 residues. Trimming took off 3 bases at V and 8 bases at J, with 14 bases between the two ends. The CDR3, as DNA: TGTGCCAGCAGCTTGAATCGGGGGGTCGATTCACCCCTCCACTTT. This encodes CASSLNRGVDSPLHF.

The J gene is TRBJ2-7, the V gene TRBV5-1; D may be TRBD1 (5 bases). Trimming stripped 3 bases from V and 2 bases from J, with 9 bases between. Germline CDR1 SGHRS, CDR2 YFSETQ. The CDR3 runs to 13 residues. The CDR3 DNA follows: TGCGCCAGCAGCTCAGACAGTACCTACGAGCAGTACTTC. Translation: CASSSDSTYEQYF.

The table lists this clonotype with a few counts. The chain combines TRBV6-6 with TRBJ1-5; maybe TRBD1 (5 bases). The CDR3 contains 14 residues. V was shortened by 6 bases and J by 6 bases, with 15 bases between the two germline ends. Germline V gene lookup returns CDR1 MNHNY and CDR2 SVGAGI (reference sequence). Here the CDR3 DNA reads TGTGCCAGCAGCCCCACGTCAGGGAGTCAGCCCCAGCATTTT. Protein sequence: CASSPTSGSQPQHF.

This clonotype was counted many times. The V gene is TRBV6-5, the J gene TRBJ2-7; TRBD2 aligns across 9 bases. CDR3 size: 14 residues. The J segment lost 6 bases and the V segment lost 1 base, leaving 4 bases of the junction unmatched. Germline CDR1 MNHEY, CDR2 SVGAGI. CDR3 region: CASSYFAGGGEQYF. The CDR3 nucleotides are TGTGCCAGCAGTTACTTCGCGGGAGGGGGCGAGCAGTACTTC.

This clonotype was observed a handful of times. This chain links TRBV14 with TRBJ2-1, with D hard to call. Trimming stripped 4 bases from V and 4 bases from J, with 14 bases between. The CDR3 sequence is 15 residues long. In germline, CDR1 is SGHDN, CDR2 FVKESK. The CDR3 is CASSPQRNVYNEQFF. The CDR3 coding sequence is TGTGCCAGCAGCCCTCAGCGCAACGTTTACAATGAGCAGTTCTTC. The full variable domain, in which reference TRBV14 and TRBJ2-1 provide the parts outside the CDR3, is EAGVTQFPSHSVIEKGQTVTLRCDPISGHDNLYWYRRVMGKEIKFLLHFVKESKQDESGMPNNRFLAERTGGTYSTLKVQPAELEDSGVYFCASSPQRNVYNEQFFGPGTRLTVL.